The sequence of this TCR beta chain was determined in a study of T-cell reconstitution after alpha-beta-depleted transplantation in children (dated by TCRdb to about 2016). Notes on the research overall: The study quantitatively tracked T-cell immune reconstitution after TCRalphabeta/CD19-depleted allogeneic hematopoietic cell transplantation in children using TCR repertoire profiling.

In the paper's terms, the treatment or condition label means: allogeneic hematopoietic cell transplantation with graft depleted of TCRalphabeta T cells and CD19 B cells. TCRalphabeta/CD19-depleted allogeneic hematopoietic cell grafts were given to the transplant recipients, all of whom were children. A note on this clonotype: It lacks a known antigen. Base-call qualities are not available, and no considerably larger clone is one nucleotide away.

The V end loses 3 bases and the J end loses 4 bases, and a stretch of 9 bases separates them. Sequences SGHRS (CDR1) and YFSETQ (CDR2) are obtained from the germline V gene. The cysteine opens and the phenylalanine closes a CDR3 of 13 amino acids. Here the CDR3 DNA is all that survives: 39 bases in frame from base 1. The full study reports these points: Hyperexpanded clone frequencies declined over subsequent months; after one year, T-cell counts and TCRbeta diversity were mostly attributed to newly produced T cells. The apparently early recovery of alphabetaT-cell counts about two months after transplant reportedly depended on only several hundred rapidly expanded clones that came from non-depleted graft cells. In some patients, the high TCRbeta diversity seen at day 60 was put down to recipient T cells and intrathymic progenitors that had survived conditioning.

The library was made by PCR. The reads were generated on an Illumina HiSeq 2500. TCR libraries were prepared with molecular barcoding, using unique molecular identifiers to normalize TCRbeta repertoire quantification. The public sequencing data were trimmed at Q25 with fastp and processed into clonotypes with MiXCR by TCRdb, which kept only in-frame beta chains. Entries are consolidated by CDR3 protein sequence, retaining the most common genes and DNA. The sample profile shows 530,000 or so distinct CDR3 sequences; approximately 30% of them were found once. The ten largest clonotypes hold 30% to 40% of the sample.

The specimen comprised PBMCs, sampled before TCRalphabeta/CD19-depleted stem cell transplant. The V and J segments used are TRBV5-1 and TRBJ2-3; the D gene lacks a confident call. The source is a boy younger than two with Wiskott-Aldrich syndrome, due to receive a stem cell transplant. The nucleotides read TGCGCCAGCAGCTACCGCGTGTCAGATACGCAGTATTTT. Its translation is CASSYRVSDTQYF.